Listed here are 32 T cell receptor beta chains from one sample, sequenced in a study of post-analysis software for immune sequencing data. Overall study findings and caveats: Five or six TRBV segments were more frequent in patients than controls; TRBV5-6, TRBV5-1 and TRBV20-1 belonged to this group.

These receptors have no identified antigens. Tagging with unique molecular identifiers was a feature of the TCR beta cDNA libraries. TCRdb called the PCR reads again in MiXCR, with one record for every CDR3 protein. The data hold about 430,000 distinct CDR3 sequences, with about 40% observed a single time. Sequences were obtained from blood. The receptors derive from a girl aged 2-10 years with multiple sclerosis.

The chain combines TRBV29-1 with TRBJ1-2; D is perhaps TRBD1 (5 bases). V was clipped by 6 bases and J by 5 bases, with 19 bases between them. CDR3 length: 14 amino acids. The germline V gene encodes CDR1 SQVTM and CDR2 ANQGSEA. The CDR3 loop reads CSVTNDSSGYGYTF. The CDR3, as DNA: TGCAGCGTAACAAATGACAGTTCTGGGTATGGCTACACCTTC.

This clonotype came up a few times. This chain connects TRBV6-1 to TRBJ2-3; the D is unclear. Germline V gives CDR1 MNHNS, CDR2 SASEGT. CDR3 length equals 18 residues. V was cut by 0 bases and J by 7 bases, with 23 bases left in between. CDR3 amino acids: CASSEALLSTTSSYTQYF. The CDR3, as DNA: TGTGCCAGCAGTGAAGCGCTTCTTTCAACGACTTCTTCTTATACGCAGTATTTT.

This sequence joins TRBV7-2 and TRBJ2-5; 7 bases are shared with TRBD2. The CDR3 totals 18 residues. The V and J ends lost 0 bases and 5 bases, in that order; junction bases with no gene match: 15. CDR1 is SGHTA and CDR2 is FQGNSA in the germline V gene. Here the CDR3 reads CASSLAKRGRAFWETQYF. The CDR3 region has the DNA TGTGCCAGCAGCTTAGCGAAGAGAGGGAGGGCTTTTTGGGAGACCCAGTACTTC.

This clonotype was found a few times. The rearrangement uses TRBV20-1 and TRBJ2-1, with 7 bases identical to TRBD2. V lost 7 bases to trimming and J lost 4 bases; unmatched junction nucleotides: 10. From germline, CDR1 is DFQATT and CDR2 SNEGSKA (reference sequence). The CDR3 sequence is 14 residues long. The CDR3 DNA reads as TGCAGTGGAGGAGGGTCTAGCGGATACAATGAGCAGTTCTTC. It encodes CSGGGSSGYNEQFF.

J is TRBJ2-5 and V is TRBV10-3; no firm D call. The assigned J gene may be wrong: the sequence end matches TRBJ2-7 better. CDR3 length equals 12 residues. The germline gives CDR1 ENHRY, CDR2 SYGVKD. CDR3: CAISQPATEQYF. CDR3 coding DNA: TGTGCCATCAGTCAACCAGCTACCGAGCAGTACTTC.

The table lists this clonotype with a few counts. This chain joins TRBV18 and TRBJ2-3; D call uncertain. The germline V gene encodes CDR1 KGHSH and CDR2 LQKENI. This CDR3 region has 14 residues. Trimming stripped 2 bases from V and 3 bases from J, with 9 bases between. The CDR3 DNA reads as TGTGCCAGCTCACCATTCGGCGATACAGATACGCAGTATTTT. It encodes CASSPFGDTDTQYF.

This clonotype was detected only a few times. The gene calls are TRBV4-3 and TRBJ2-3; D unclear. The CDR3 runs 14 residues. Trimming pared 1 base from V and 0 bases from J, leaving 5 bases between. From germline, CDR1 is LGHNA and CDR2 YSLEER. The CDR3 DNA sequence: TGCGCCAGCAGCCAAGGCCAGAGCACAGATACGCAGTATTTT. Its protein product is CASSQGQSTDTQYF.

The J gene is TRBJ1-1, the V gene TRBV28, with D tentatively TRBD1 (5 bases). Germline V gene sequence: CDR1 MDHEN, CDR2 SYDVKM. Trimming took 3 bases from V and 0 from J, leaving 14 bases between them. This CDR3 contains 16 residues. CDR3 amino acids: CASSFSPEGLNTEAFF. The CDR3 DNA follows: TGTGCCAGCAGTTTTTCCCCCGAGGGGCTGAACACTGAAGCTTTCTTT.

This sequence joins TRBV4-2 and TRBJ1-6; 9 nucleotides line up with TRBD1. The CDR3 contains 12 residues. Losses at the gene ends were 10 bases for V and 10 bases for J; bases not matched to a gene: 5. Germline CDR1 reads LGHNA; CDR2 reads YNFKEQ. The CDR3 DNA reads TGTGCCACCCGGGACAGGGACTCACCCCTCCACTTT. Residues: CATRDRDSPLHF.

This clonotype occurred a few times. This chain links TRBV4-2 with TRBJ1-2; 7 bases agree with TRBD1. V dropped 2 bases and J dropped 4; count of bases not matched to a gene: 4. The germline CDR1 and CDR2 sequences are LGHNA and YNFKEQ. The CDR3 sequence is 14 residues long. In nucleotides, the CDR3 is TGTGCCAGCAGCCAACCCAGGGACAGCTATGGCTACACCTTC. Amino acid sequence: CASSQPRDSYGYTF.

In this sample, this clonotype turned up many times. CDR3 in DNA: TGTGCCAGCAGCTTAGCTTACAGGGGGCGGGACATTCAGTACTTC. Translating gives CASSLAYRGRDIQYF. This chain links TRBV7-2 with TRBJ2-4, with TRBD1 matching 9 bases. CDR1 is SGHTA and CDR2 is FQGNSA in the germline V gene. Unmatched junction bases numbered 5, after V lost 0 bases and J lost 8 bases. This CDR3 is 15 amino acids long.

This chain connects TRBV3-1 to TRBJ2-1; 7 nucleotides agree with TRBD2. CDR3 length: 15 residues. The germline V gene has CDR1 LGHDT and CDR2 YNNKEL (reference sequence). With 1 base clipped from V and 6 bases from J, the junction kept 6 bases outside the gene matches. The CDR3 region is CASSQGSGAVNEQFF. Here the CDR3 DNA reads TGTGCCAGCAGCCAAGGAAGCGGGGCCGTCAATGAGCAGTTCTTC.

This clonotype was seen more than once but under ten times. V usage is TRBV24-1 and J usage is TRBJ2-6, with D uncertain. Trimming stripped 5 bases from V and 2 bases from J, with 6 bases between. The length of the CDR3 is 14 residues. Germline CDR1 is KGHDR and CDR2 is SFDVKD. The CDR3 region is CATSAGPGANVLTF. The CDR3, as DNA: TGTGCCACCAGTGCTGGACCTGGGGCCAACGTCCTGACTTTC.

This clonotype was observed a handful of times. The chain carries TRBV9 and TRBJ2-1; 8 bases are shared with TRBD2. V trimming: 4 bases; J trimming: 6 bases; junction bases outside the gene matches: 3. Germline CDR1 is SGDLS and CDR2 is YYNGEE. This CDR3 is 13 amino acids long. The CDR3 reads CASSIGTSNEQFF. The CDR3 DNA follows: TGTGCCAGCAGCATCGGGACTAGCAATGAGCAGTTCTTC.

With respect to this clonotype: A clone one base away is much larger, so this may be a read error. The chain recombines TRBV9 with TRBJ2-5, with D tentatively TRBD1 or TRBD2 (5 bases each). The end of the DNA is better explained by TRBJ2-7, so the J call may be wrong. Germline CDR1 and CDR2: SGDLS and YYNGEE. The CDR3 runs to 11 residues. CDR3 sequence: CASSTRGEQYF. The CDR3 DNA sequence: TGTGCCAGCAGCACGAGGGGCGAGCAGTACTTC.

In DNA form, the CDR3 reads TGCAGTGCTAAATTACTAGCGGGAGCGAGCTCAGATACGCAGTATTTT. It translates to CSAKLLAGASSDTQYF. The chain has TRBV20-1 and TRBJ2-3; the match to TRBD2 covers 11 bases. This CDR3 is built from 16 residues. CDR1 DFQATT and CDR2 SNEGSKA come from the germline V gene (reference sequence). Trimming took 4 bases from V and 4 from J; bases not matched to a gene: 10.

The V call is TRBV15, the J call TRBJ2-5; no firm D call. Trimming shortened V by 0 bases and J by 1 base, and 12 bases separated the two germline ends. The germline V gene has CDR1 LNHNV and CDR2 YYDKDF (reference sequence). The CDR3 has 16 residues. CDR3 loop: CATSRDSERIQETQYF. As DNA, the CDR3 is TGTGCCACCAGCAGAGACAGTGAGAGGATCCAAGAGACCCAGTACTTC.

The sample holds a few counts of this clonotype. The junction departs from germline at one end; a sequencing error may be responsible. The chain has TRBV6-1 and TRBJ2-5; D is possibly TRBD1 (5 bases). The CDR3 sequence is 13 residues long. Germline CDR1 MNHNS, CDR2 SASEGT. Written as DNA, the CDR3 is TGTGCCAGCAGGGCAGGGTTACAAGAAACCCAGTACTTC. Translated: CASRAGLQETQYF.

V and J are TRBV15 and TRBJ1-2; D may be TRBD1 (5 bases). The CDR3 covers 15 residues. Germline V gene data show CDR1 as LNHNV and CDR2 as YYDKDF (reference sequence). V was trimmed by 0 bases and J by 2 bases, leaving 10 bases between them. The CDR3 DNA follows: TGTGCCACCAGCAGAGAGAGGGGAACGAACTATGGCTACACCTTC. The encoded protein is CATSRERGTNYGYTF.

Details on this clonotype: Its ends do not fully match the called genes, so a read error is possible. V is TRBV12-3 or TRBV12-4 and J is TRBJ2-2; 10 positions agree with TRBD2. The CDR3 covers 19 residues. In DNA form, the CDR3 reads TGCGCCAGCAGCCACCCCCGGACTAGCGGACCCTCGAACACCGGGGAGCTGTTTTTT. Translation gives CASSHPRTSGPSNTGELFF.

The rearrangement uses TRBV27 and TRBJ2-7; D is possibly TRBD1 (5 bases). Trimming stripped 5 bases from V and 0 bases from J, with 11 bases between. This CDR3 comprises 14 residues. CDR1 is MNHEY, CDR2 SMNVEV, per germline (reference sequence). CDR3 DNA: TGTGCCAGCAGTCCCCAGACAGACTCCTACGAGCAGTACTTC. It codes for CASSPQTDSYEQYF.

CDR3 nucleotides: TGCGCCAGCAGCCGGGGAGGGGTAGTGGGAGGCTACGAGCAGTACTTC. Its translation: CASSRGGVVGGYEQYF. This chain uses TRBV5-1 with TRBJ2-7, with TRBD2 matching over 7 bases. The germline V gene has CDR1 SGHRS and CDR2 YFSETQ. The junction had 13 bases not matched to a gene; V was cut back by 4 bases and J by 3 bases. This CDR3 comprises 16 residues.

This clonotype was found a few times. This chain uses TRBV7-8 with TRBJ2-3; weak D call: TRBD2 (6 bases). V was trimmed by 5 bases and J by 0 bases, leaving 21 bases between them. This CDR3 has 18 amino acids. CDR1 and CDR2 (germline): SGHVS, FQNEAQ. The CDR3 protein is CASSPFVGGDLSTDTQYF. The CDR3 DNA sequence: TGTGCCAGCAGCCCTTTCGTTGGCGGGGACCTTAGCACAGATACGCAGTATTTT. Supplemented by reference TRBV7-8 and TRBJ2-3, the full variable domain reads GAGVSQSPRYKVAKRGQDVALRCDPISGHVSLFWYQQALGQGPEFLTYFQNEAQLDKSGLPSDRFFAERPEGSVSTLKIQRTQQEDSAVYLCASSPFVGGDLSTDTQYFGPGTRLTVL.

A few counts support this clonotype. The chain carries TRBV5-5 and TRBJ2-7; TRBD1 is a possible D gene (5 bases). CDR1 SGHKS and CDR2 YYEKEE come from the germline V gene (reference sequence). The germline V and J ends were trimmed by 4 bases and 0 bases, with 20 bases remaining between them. The CDR3 has 17 amino acids. This CDR3 reads CASSPLPHRFSSYEQYF. The CDR3, as DNA: TGTGCCAGCAGCCCACTCCCCCACAGGTTCAGCTCCTACGAGCAGTACTTC.

The sample holds a few counts of this clonotype. The rearrangement uses TRBV10-3 and TRBJ1-1; D not certain. In germline, CDR1 is ENHRY, CDR2 SYGVKD. V dropped 7 bases and J dropped 0 bases, with 12 bases sitting between them. The CDR3 loop spans 14 amino acids. CDR3 nucleotides: TGTGCCATCATGAACCCGGATTTGAACACTGAAGCTTTCTTT. Its protein is CAIMNPDLNTEAFF.

The V gene is TRBV6-5, the J gene TRBJ1-1; possibly TRBD1 for D (5 bases). The CDR3 has 12 amino acids. V lost 1 base and J 8 bases, leaving 8 bases between the germline ends. Per germline, CDR1 MNHEY and CDR2 SVGAGI. The DNA of the CDR3 is TGTGCCAGCAGTTACTACGGGGGGGAAGCTTTCTTT. Protein: CASSYYGGEAFF.

There are a few counts of this clonotype. The J gene is TRBJ2-7, the V gene TRBV4-3; 7 bases line up with TRBD1. The CDR3 has 15 residues. Germline V CDR1 and CDR2: LGHNA, YSLEER. J gave up 3 bases and V 0 bases, and 5 bases lay outside the gene matches. The DNA for the CDR3 is TGCGCCAGCAGCCAAGAGACACAGGGGCTCTACGAGCAGTACTTC. Amino acid sequence: CASSQETQGLYEQYF.

This sequence joins TRBV27 and TRBJ2-7; 15 nucleotides align to TRBD2. Germline CDR1 and CDR2: MNHEY and SMNVEV (reference sequence). The CDR3 runs 15 residues. V trimming: 4 bases; J trimming: 10 bases; junction bases outside the gene matches: 8. DNA for the CDR3: TGTGCCAGCAGTTCCGGGACTAGCGGGAGGTCAGCCCAGTACTTC. It encodes CASSSGTSGRSAQYF.

Concerning this clonotype: One end of the junction varies from germline; a read error may be responsible. J is TRBJ2-3 and V is TRBV2; 13 bases map to TRBD2. The germline gives CDR1 SNHLY, CDR2 FYNNEI. This CDR3 has 17 amino acids. The CDR3 sequence is CASSRTSGRFYTDAQYF. The CDR3 bases are TGTGCCAGCAGTAGGACTAGCGGGAGATTCTACACAGATGCGCAGTATTTT. Full variable domain (rest looked up from reference TRBV2 and TRBJ2-3): EPEVTQTPSHQVTQMGQEVILRCVPISNHLYFYWYRQILGQKVEFLVSFYNNEISEKSEIFDDQFSVERPDGSNFTLKIRSTKLEDSAMYFCASSRTSGRFYTDAQYFGPGTRLTVL.

V usage is TRBV7-8 and J usage is TRBJ2-6; maybe TRBD1 (6 bases). This CDR3 is 16 amino acids long. Per the germline V gene, CDR1 is SGHVS and CDR2 is FQNEAQ. The V gene lost 5 bases and the J gene lost 2 bases, with 13 bases spanning the gap. DNA of the CDR3: TGTGCCAGCAGCCCGAGCTACAGGGCTGGGGCCAACGTCCTGACTTTC. Translation gives CASSPSYRAGANVLTF. The whole variable domain, remainder taken from reference TRBV7-8 and TRBJ2-6, is GAGVSQSPRYKVAKRGQDVALRCDPISGHVSLFWYQQALGQGPEFLTYFQNEAQLDKSGLPSDRFFAERPEGSVSTLKIQRTQQEDSAVYLCASSPSYRAGANVLTFGAGSRLTVL.

The rearrangement links TRBV20-1 to TRBJ1-2; D not certain. The CDR3 loop spans 9 amino acids. Per germline, CDR1 DFQATT and CDR2 SNEGSKA (reference sequence). The CDR3 spells CTTDYGYTF. The CDR3 nucleotides read TGCACGACCGACTATGGCTACACCTTC.

The rearrangement uses TRBV27 and TRBJ2-4; D not resolved. The J call may be in error: the DNA end matches TRBJ2-7 better. The germline gives CDR1 MNHEY, CDR2 SMNVEV (reference sequence). The CDR3 is 13 amino acids. The CDR3 reads CASRGLPSYEQYF. In DNA, the CDR3 is TGTGCCAGCAGAGGGCTCCCCTCCTACGAGCAGTACTTC.